This T cell receptor (beta chain) was captured by sequencing in a study of blood T cell repertoires in COVID-19. At the level of the study: The analysed material was cDNA or gDNA that came from T cells, B-cell-depleted T cells, or PBMCs.

Only in-frame clones appear in the TCRdb table, and some are missing; sequencing was by immunoSEQ multiplex PCR. The sample consists of 85,000 to 95,000 clones, about two thirds of them appearing once. The CDR3 has 21 residues. Germline loops: CDR1 LGHNA, CDR2 YSLEER. The ends lost 0 bases at V and 0 bases at J; junction bases unmatched: 14. This clone was seen only once. This rearrangement joins TRBV4-3 to TRBJ2-6; TRBD2 agrees at 7 bases. The source material was peripheral blood. The source of this sequence is a woman aged 80 or over with acute or convalescent COVID-19. This CDR3 reads CASSQDLSGGFLRSGANVLTF. In DNA, the CDR3 is TGCGCCAGCAGCCAAGATCTTTCGGGGGGATTTCTTCGCTCTGGGGCCAACGTCCTGACTTTC.